Each of the 5 T cell receptor beta chains below was sequenced from the same sample in a study of blood T cell repertoires in COVID-19. The repertoire was sequenced with immunoSEQ multiplex PCR; TCRdb's copy has only in-frame clones and lacks some. The data hold some 410,000 clones, with roughly 90% observed a single time. The sample taken for sequencing was PBMCs or T cells enriched from blood (not recorded which). The receptors shown here come from a woman in her thirties with acute COVID-19.

The chain is built from TRBV7-3 and TRBJ1-2, with a possible D match to TRBD1 (5 bases). Germline V CDR1 and CDR2: SGHTA, FQGTGA. Trimming pared 4 bases from V and 6 bases from J, leaving 15 bases between. CDR3 length: 14 residues. In DNA form, the CDR3 reads TGTGCCAGCAGCTCCCGGAGGGGTAAGGATGGCTACACCTTC. The encoded protein is CASSSRRGKDGYTF.

V usage is TRBV3-1 (or the pseudogene TRBV3-2) and J usage is TRBJ1-1; D is unresolved. The CDR3 spans 15 residues. CDR1 is LGHDT, CDR2 YNNKEL, per germline (reference sequence). V lost 5 bases to trimming and J lost 0 bases, with 13 bases between them. CDR3 bases: TGTGCCAGCAGCAAGACTCACCCCATGAACACTGAAGCTTTCTTT. As protein: CASSKTHPMNTEAFF.

The chain is built from TRBV9 and TRBJ1-1, with 7 bases fitting TRBD1. Germline lookup yields CDR1 SGDLS and CDR2 YYNGEE. The CDR3 length is 14 residues. Germline trimming cut 2 bases from V and 7 bases from J; bases unmatched to any gene: 8. The CDR3 reads CASSVYDRAGEAFF. The CDR3 nucleotides read TGTGCCAGCAGCGTCTACGACAGGGCGGGTGAAGCTTTCTTT.

The chain combines TRBV18 with TRBJ1-2; D gene ambiguous. The germline V and J ends were trimmed by 2 bases and 5 bases, with 21 bases remaining between them. Per germline, CDR1 KGHSH and CDR2 LQKENI. CDR3 length: 17 residues. The CDR3, as DNA: TGTGCCAGCTCACCAAACCCCGGGGAGTTCTTTGGGTATGGCTACACCTTC. Amino acids: CASSPNPGEFFGYGYTF.

The chain joins TRBV19 to TRBJ1-3, with TRBD1 identical over 7 bases. There are 14 residues in the CDR3. V lost 6 bases to trimming and J lost 4 bases; unmatched junction nucleotides: 6. Germline-derived CDR1 and CDR2 are LNHDA and SQIVND (reference sequence). CDR3 sequence (DNA): TGTGCCAGTAGGACAGGGCGAACGGGAAACACCATATATTTT. Amino acid sequence: CASRTGRTGNTIYF.